This TCR beta chain was sequenced in a study of blood T cell repertoires in COVID-19. The overall study: PBMCs, B-cell-depleted T cells, or T cells provided the cDNA or gDNA that made up the material.

Those enrolled, adults aged roughly 18 to 90 years, came from 20 to 25 US areas. The CDR3 runs to 11 residues. Germline V gene data show CDR1 as GTSNPN and CDR2 as SVGIG (reference sequence). V lost 4 bases and J 3 bases, leaving 7 bases between the germline ends. Profiled with immunoSEQ multiplex PCR; TCRdb holds only in-frame clones, not every one. The sample has about 440,000 clones, 90% seen once. The sequence came from a man aged 18 to 35 who had recovered from COVID-19. The chain has TRBV30 and TRBJ2-7; tentative D call: TRBD1 (5 bases). The sample comprised PBMCs or T cells enriched from blood (not recorded which). The chain's CDR3 is CAWNTGYEQYF. As DNA, the CDR3 is TGTGCCTGGAACACAGGCTACGAGCAGTACTTC.